This TCR beta chain derives from a study of beta chain features in type 1 diabetes. Study context: Across the samples, roughly 98 million sorted cells were examined in total. Regarding the study as a whole: In every one of the four CD4+ subsets, TCRB CDR3s were moderately but significantly shorter in Type 1 diabetes patients. The question of HLA type influencing TCRB rearrangement was one that remained unresolved here.

The CDR3 sequence is 15 residues long. Germline CDR1 and CDR2: LNHNV and YYDKDF (reference sequence). V gave up 0 bases and J gave up 9 bases; unmatched junction bases: 5. Reverse transcribing all isolated RNA meant expressed TCRB transcripts were sequenced. This table comes from immunoSEQ multiplex PCR, and its TCRdb copy is limited to in-frame clones, with some not included. Among about 410,000 clones listed, around 13% were seen once. CD4+ naive, central memory, regulatory and stem cell-like memory subsets were isolated by sorting on CD45RO/CCR7/CD25/CD127/CD95/CD27. Details on this clone: Antigen: not known. The same CDR3 can be traced to other DNA sequences in this sample.

The sample comprised naive CD4+ T cells from blood. This sequence originates from a man under 40 in good health. The chain recombines TRBV15 with TRBJ1-6; 7 bases agree with TRBD1. The CDR3 spells CATSRDRQGGSPLHF. Written as DNA, the CDR3 is TGTGCCACCAGCAGAGACCGACAGGGAGGTTCACCCCTCCACTTT. The whole variable domain, filled in from reference TRBV15 and TRBJ1-6, reads DAMVIQNPRYQVTQFGKPVTLSCSQTLNHNVMYWYQQKSSQAPKLLFHYYDKDFNNEADTPDNFQSRRPNTSFCFLDIRSPGLGDTAMYLCATSRDRQGGSPLHFGNGTRLTVT.